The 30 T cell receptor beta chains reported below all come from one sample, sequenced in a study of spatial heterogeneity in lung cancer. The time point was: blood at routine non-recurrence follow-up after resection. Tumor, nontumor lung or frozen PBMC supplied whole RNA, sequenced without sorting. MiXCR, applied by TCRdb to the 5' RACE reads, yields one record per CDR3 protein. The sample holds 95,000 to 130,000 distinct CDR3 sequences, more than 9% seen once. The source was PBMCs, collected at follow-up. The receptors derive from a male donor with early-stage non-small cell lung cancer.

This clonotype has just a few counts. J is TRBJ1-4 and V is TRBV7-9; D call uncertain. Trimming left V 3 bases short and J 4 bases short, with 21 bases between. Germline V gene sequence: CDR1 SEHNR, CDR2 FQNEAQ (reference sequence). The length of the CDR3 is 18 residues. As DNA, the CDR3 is TGTGCCAGCAGCTTGACCCCTCGGGGTCGGAGGGATAATGAAAAACTGTTTTTT. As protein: CASSLTPRGRRDNEKLFF.

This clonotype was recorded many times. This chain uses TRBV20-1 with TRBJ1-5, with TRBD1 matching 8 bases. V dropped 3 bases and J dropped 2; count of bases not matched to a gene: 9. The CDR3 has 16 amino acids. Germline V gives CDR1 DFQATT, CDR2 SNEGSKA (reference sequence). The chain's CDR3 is CSASGQGTLGNQPQHF. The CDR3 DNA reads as TGCAGTGCTAGCGGACAGGGTACTTTGGGCAATCAGCCCCAGCATTTT.

The CDR3 nucleotides read TGTGCCAGCAGTTACGGGCTCAGACAGGGGTTGGAGACCCAGTACTTC. Amino acids: CASSYGLRQGLETQYF. This rearrangement joins TRBV6-5 to TRBJ2-5, with 8 positions matching TRBD1. This CDR3 comprises 16 residues. V shed 2 bases and J 5 bases; nucleotides not matched to a gene: 10. Per the germline V gene, CDR1 is MNHEY and CDR2 is SVGAGI.

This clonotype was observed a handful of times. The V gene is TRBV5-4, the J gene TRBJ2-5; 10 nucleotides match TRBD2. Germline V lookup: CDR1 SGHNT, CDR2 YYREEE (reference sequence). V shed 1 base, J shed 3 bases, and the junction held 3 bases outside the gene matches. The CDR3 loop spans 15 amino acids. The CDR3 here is CASSLKLAGEETQYF. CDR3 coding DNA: TGTGCCAGCAGCTTGAAGCTAGCGGGGGAAGAGACCCAGTACTTC.

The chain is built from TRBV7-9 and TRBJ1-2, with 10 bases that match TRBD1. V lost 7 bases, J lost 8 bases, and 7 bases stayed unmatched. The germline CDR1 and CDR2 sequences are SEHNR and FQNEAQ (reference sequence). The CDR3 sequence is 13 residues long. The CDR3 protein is CASTRDRGSGYTF. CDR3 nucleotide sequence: TGTGCCAGCACCCGGGACAGGGGTTCGGGCTACACCTTC.

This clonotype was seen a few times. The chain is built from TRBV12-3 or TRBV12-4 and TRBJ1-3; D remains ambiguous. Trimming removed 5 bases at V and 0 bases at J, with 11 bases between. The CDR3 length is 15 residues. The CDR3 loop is CASSARTASGNTIYF. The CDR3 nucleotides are TGTGCCAGCAGTGCCAGGACGGCCTCTGGAAACACCATATATTTT.

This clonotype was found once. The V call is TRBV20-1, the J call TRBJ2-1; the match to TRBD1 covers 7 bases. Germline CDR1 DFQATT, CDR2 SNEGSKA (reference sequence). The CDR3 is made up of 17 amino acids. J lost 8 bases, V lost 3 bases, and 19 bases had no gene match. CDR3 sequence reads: CSASPPPGQPQGDEQFF. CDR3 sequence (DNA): TGCAGTGCTAGTCCCCCCCCGGGGCAGCCGCAGGGGGATGAGCAGTTCTTC.

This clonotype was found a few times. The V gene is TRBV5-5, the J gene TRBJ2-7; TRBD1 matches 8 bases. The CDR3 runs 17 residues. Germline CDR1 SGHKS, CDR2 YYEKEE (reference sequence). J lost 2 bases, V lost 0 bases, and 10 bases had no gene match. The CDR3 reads CASSLEAGQGSTYEQYF. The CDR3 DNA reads TGTGCCAGCAGCTTGGAGGCCGGACAGGGTAGCACCTACGAGCAGTACTTC.

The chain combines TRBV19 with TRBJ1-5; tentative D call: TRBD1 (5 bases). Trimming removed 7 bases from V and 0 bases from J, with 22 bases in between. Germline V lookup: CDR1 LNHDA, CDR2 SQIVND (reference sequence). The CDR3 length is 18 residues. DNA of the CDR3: TGTGCCAGTACCCTTGTCGGGGCCAGGGCTTATAGCAATCAGCCCCAGCATTTT. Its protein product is CASTLVGARAYSNQPQHF. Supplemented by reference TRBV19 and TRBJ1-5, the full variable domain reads DGGITQSPKYLFRKEGQNVTLSCEQNLNHDAMYWYRQDPGQGLRLIYYSQIVNDFQKGDIAEGYSVSREKKESFPLTVTSAQKNPTAFYLCASTLVGARAYSNQPQHFGDGTRLSIL.

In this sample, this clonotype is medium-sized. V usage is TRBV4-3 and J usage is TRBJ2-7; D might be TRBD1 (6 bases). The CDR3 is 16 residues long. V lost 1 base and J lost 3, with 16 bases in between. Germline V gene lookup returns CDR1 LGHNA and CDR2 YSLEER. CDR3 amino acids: CASSQVAFRDNYEQYF. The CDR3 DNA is TGCGCCAGCAGCCAAGTTGCATTCCGGGACAACTACGAGCAGTACTTC.

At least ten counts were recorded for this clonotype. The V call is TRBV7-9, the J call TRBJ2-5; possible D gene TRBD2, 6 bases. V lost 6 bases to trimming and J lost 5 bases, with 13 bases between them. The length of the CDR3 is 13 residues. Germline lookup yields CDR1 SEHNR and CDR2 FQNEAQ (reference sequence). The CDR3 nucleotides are TGTGCCAGCAGTCCGGGGGTGGCGGAGACCCAGTACTTC. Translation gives CASSPGVAETQYF. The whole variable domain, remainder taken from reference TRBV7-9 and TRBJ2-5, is DTGVSQNPRHKITKRGQNVTFRCDPISEHNRLYWYRQTLGQGPEFLTYFQNEAQLEKSRLLSDRFSAERPKGSFSTLEIQRTEQGDSAMYLCASSPGVAETQYFGPGTRLLVL.

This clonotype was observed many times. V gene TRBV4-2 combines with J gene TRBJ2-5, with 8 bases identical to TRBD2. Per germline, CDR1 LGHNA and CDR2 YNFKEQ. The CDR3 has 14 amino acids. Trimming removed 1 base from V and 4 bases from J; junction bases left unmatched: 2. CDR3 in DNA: TGTGCCAGCAGCCAAGGTACTAGCGGAGAGACCCAGTACTTC. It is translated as CASSQGTSGETQYF.

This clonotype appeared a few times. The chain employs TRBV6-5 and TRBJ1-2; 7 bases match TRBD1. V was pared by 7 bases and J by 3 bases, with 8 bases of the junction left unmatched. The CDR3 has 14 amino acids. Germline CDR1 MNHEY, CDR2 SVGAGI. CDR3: CASKGQERDYGYTF. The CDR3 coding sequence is TGTGCCAGCAAAGGACAGGAGCGGGACTATGGCTACACCTTC.

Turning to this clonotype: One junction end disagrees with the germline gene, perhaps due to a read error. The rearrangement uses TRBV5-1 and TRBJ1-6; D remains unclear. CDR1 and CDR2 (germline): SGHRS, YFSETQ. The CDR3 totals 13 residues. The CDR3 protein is CAGSLTTDSPLHF. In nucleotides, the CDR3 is TGCGCCGGCAGCTTGACCACCGATTCACCCCTCCACTTT.

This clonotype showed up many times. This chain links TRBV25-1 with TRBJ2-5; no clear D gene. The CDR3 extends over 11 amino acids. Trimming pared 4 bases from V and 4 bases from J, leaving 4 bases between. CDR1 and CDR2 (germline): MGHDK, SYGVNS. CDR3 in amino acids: CASSGGETQYF. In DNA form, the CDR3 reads TGTGCCAGCAGTGGGGGAGAGACCCAGTACTTC.

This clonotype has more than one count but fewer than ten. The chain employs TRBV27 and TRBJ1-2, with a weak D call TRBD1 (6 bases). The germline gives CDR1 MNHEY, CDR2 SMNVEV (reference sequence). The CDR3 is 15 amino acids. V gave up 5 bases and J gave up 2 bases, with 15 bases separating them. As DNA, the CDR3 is TGTGCCAGCAGTAGGACACAGGGTCCAAACTATGGCTACACCTTC. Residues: CASSRTQGPNYGYTF.

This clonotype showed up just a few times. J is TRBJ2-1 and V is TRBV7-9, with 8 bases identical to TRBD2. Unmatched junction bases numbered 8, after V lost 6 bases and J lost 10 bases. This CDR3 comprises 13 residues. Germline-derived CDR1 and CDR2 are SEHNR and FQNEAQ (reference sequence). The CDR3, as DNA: TGTGCCAGCAGTCCCGGGGGGGCTTGGGAGCAGTTCTTC. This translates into CASSPGGAWEQFF. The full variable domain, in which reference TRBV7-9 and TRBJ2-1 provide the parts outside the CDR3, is DTGVSQNPRHKITKRGQNVTFRCDPISEHNRLYWYRQTLGQGPEFLTYFQNEAQLEKSRLLSDRFSAERPKGSFSTLEIQRTEQGDSAMYLCASSPGGAWEQFFGPGTRLTVL.

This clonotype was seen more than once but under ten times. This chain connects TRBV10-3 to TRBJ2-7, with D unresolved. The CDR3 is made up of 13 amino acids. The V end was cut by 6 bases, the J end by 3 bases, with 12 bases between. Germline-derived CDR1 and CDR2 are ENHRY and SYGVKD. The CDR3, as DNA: TGTGCCATCAGGGGGAACAGCTACTACGAGCAGTACTTC. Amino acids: CAIRGNSYYEQYF.

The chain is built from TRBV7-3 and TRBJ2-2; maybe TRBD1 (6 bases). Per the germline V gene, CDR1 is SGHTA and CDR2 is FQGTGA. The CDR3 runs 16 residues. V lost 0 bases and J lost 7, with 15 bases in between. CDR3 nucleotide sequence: TGTGCCAGCAGCTTAACTTCTAGGGGGTCGAGCGGGGAGCTGTTTTTT. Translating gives CASSLTSRGSSGELFF.

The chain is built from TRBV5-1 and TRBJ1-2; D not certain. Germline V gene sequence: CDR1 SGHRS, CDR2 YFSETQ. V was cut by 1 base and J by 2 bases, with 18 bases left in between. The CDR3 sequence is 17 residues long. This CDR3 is CASSLFWQKPENYGYTF. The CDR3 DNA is TGCGCCAGCAGCTTGTTTTGGCAGAAACCCGAAAACTATGGCTACACCTTC.

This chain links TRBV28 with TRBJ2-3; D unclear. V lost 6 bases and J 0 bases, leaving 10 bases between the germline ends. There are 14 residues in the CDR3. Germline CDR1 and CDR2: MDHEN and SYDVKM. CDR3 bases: TGTGCCAGCAGCCCATTTCCTAGCACAGATACGCAGTATTTT. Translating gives CASSPFPSTDTQYF.

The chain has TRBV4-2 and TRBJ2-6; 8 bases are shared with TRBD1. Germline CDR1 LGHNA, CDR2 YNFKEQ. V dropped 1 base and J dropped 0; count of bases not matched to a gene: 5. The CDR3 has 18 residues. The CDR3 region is CASSQVAGGASGANVLTF. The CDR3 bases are TGTGCCAGCAGCCAAGTCGCAGGGGGCGCCTCTGGGGCCAACGTCCTGACTTTC.

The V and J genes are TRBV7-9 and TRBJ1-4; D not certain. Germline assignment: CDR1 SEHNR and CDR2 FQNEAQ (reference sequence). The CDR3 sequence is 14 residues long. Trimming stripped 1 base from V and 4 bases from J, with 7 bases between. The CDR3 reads CASSLGRINEKLFF. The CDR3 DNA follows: TGTGCCAGCAGCTTAGGGCGGATTAATGAAAAACTGTTTTTT.

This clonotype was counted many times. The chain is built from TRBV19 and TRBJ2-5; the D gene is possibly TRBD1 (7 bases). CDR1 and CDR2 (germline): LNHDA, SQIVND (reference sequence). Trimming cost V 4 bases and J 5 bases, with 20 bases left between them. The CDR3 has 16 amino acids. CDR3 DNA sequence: TGTGCCAGTAGTACCGGGGGACAGACTATGGGGGAGACCCAGTACTTC. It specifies CASSTGGQTMGETQYF.

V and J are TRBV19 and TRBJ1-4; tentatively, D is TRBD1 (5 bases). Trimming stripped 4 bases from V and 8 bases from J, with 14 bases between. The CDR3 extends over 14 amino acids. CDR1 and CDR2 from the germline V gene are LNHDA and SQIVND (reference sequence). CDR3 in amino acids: CASSTRQIQEKLFF. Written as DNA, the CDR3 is TGTGCCAGTAGTACTCGACAGATCCAAGAAAAACTGTTTTTT.

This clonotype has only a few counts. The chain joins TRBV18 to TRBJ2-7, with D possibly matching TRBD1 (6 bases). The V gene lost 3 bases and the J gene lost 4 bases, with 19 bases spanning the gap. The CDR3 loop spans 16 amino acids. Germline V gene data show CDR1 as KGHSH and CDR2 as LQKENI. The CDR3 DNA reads TGTGCCAGCTCACCGCGTGCAGGGGTAGGCTCTTACGAGCAGTACTTC. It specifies CASSPRAGVGSYEQYF. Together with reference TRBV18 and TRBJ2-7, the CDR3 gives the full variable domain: NAGVMQNPRHLVRRRGQEARLRCSPMKGHSHVYWYRQLPEEGLKFMVYLQKENIIDESGMPKERFSAEFPKEGPSILRIQQVVRGDSAAYFCASSPRAGVGSYEQYFGPGTRLTVT.

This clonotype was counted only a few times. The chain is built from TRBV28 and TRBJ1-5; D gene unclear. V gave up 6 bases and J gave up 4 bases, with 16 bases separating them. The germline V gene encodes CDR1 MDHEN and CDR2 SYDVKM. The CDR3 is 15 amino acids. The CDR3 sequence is CASRPLEGRNQPQHF. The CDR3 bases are TGTGCCAGCAGACCCCTCGAGGGCAGAAATCAGCCCCAGCATTTT. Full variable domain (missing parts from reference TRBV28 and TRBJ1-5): DVKVTQSSRYLVKRTGEKVFLECVQDMDHENMFWYRQDPGLGLRLIYFSYDVKMKEKGDIPEGYSVSREKKERFSLILESASTNQTSMYLCASRPLEGRNQPQHFGDGTRLSIL.

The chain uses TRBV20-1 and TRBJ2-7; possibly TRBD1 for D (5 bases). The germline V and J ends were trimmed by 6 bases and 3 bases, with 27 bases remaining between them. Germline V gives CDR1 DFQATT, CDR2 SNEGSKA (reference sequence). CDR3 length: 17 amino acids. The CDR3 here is CSAIPLTTAPAIYEQYF. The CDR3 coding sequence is TGCAGTGCCATCCCGTTAACGACAGCCCCGGCAATCTACGAGCAGTACTTC.

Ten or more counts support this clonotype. CDR3 DNA: TGCGCCAGCAGCCAAGTTAATGGTGAGCAGTTCTTC. It codes for CASSQVNGEQFF. The chain carries TRBV4-3 and TRBJ2-1, with D hard to call. The CDR3 is 12 residues long. Looked up from germline, CDR1 is LGHNA and CDR2 is YSLEER. V lost 1 base and J 9 bases, leaving 7 bases between the germline ends.

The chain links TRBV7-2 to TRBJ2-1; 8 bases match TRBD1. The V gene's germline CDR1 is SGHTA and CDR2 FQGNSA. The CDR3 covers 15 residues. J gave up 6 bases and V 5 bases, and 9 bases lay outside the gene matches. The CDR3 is CASSPRTGSANEQFF. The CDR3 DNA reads TGTGCCAGCAGCCCACGGACAGGGAGTGCCAATGAGCAGTTCTTC.